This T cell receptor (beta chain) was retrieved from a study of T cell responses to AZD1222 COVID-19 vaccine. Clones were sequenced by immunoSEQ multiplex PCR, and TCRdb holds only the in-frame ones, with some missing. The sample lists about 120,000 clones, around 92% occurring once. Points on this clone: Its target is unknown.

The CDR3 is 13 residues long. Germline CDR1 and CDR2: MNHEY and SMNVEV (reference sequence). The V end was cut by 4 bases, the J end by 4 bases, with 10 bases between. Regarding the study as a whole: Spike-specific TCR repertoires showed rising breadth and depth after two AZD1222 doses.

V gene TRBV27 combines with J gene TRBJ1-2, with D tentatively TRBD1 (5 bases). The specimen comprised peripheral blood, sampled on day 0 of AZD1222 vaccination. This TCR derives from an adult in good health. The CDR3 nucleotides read TGTGCCAGCAGTTATGGGGGGGGCTATGGCTACACCTTC. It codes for CASSYGGGYGYTF.